This T cell receptor (beta chain) was observed in a study of blood T cells in healthy people across ages. Study context: When template switching was applied, about one barcoded beta molecule was captured per two T cells.

In each sample, at least 7 million PBMCs were isolated. The V gene's germline CDR1 is SQVTM and CDR2 ANQGSEA. The CDR3 runs to 14 residues. V shed 4 bases and J shed 8 bases, with 20 bases lying between them. Alongside a J-beta primer mix, a sample-barcoded 5' primer served in a second PCR lasting 7 to 11 cycles. No fewer than 3 million CDR3-containing paired-end reads came from each sample. Each CDR3 protein is one row after TCRdb ran MiXCR on the 5' RACE reads. This table holds 800,000 or so distinct CDR3 sequences, just under 25% found once. General study results and limits: When one million T cells were used, diversity estimates were thought to be underestimates.

A note on this clonotype: The antigen remains undetermined.

These records were also assigned to another study, of T cells of mothers and their children.

The origin of this receptor is a boy between 10 and 17 years old in good health. Material: blood. The chain combines TRBV29-1 with TRBJ1-2; weak D call: TRBD1 (6 bases). The CDR3 DNA reads TGCAGCGTTGGGGGGGGCGGAGATTTGCGAGGCTACACCTTC. It yields the protein CSVGGGGDLRGYTF.